This T cell receptor (beta chain) was retrieved from a study of cytomegalovirus exposure and HLA in healthy donors (dated 2017 in TCRdb). About the study as a whole: In an earlier analysis of 450 to 750 of the donors, 250 to 350 Gb of sequence data and 120 million or so unique TCR beta sequences from about 190 million T cells were reported. In a later genetic analysis, genome-wide SNP genotypes for 398 of the 666 donors were used, and that subset was treated as a discovery cohort. An early release covering just under 650 HLA-typed donors comprised about 300 gigabases of sequencing data and roughly 85 million unique TCR sequences. The study combined high-throughput TCR immunosequencing, statistical association of individual TCRs with disease status, and machine learning to predict cytomegalovirus infection status. Donor age, sex, ethnicity and CMV serostatus were collected together with the repertoire data. An earlier analysis of around 580 of the donors used high-throughput TCR beta sequencing to judge whether each TCR beta V gene segment behaved as functional or pseudogenic. A separate validation cohort of some 130 different subjects was used in addition to the roughly 670-subject first cohort. Rather than using new phenotypic data, the later analysis identified candidate immune exposures from TCR beta sequences and from how often those sequences occurred across donors. HLA typing covered class I and class II loci at four-digit resolution. Using immunosequencing, the study profiled T cell repertoires from about 620 subjects and related those repertoires to cytomegalovirus serostatus. Of the roughly 410 genotyped donors, 65% to 90% were placed in the genetic ancestry cluster associated with self-reported Caucasian donors. Typing coverage varied by locus: roughly 629-640 donors for A, B, C, DRB1 and DQB1; under 550 for DQA1; 600 to 610 for DPA1; roughly 450 for DPB1. A later analysis re-examined previously published TCR beta repertoires from hundreds of donors and added high-resolution HLA genotyping to investigate patterns of TCR occurrence. All discovery cohort repertoires had been generated using a single sequencing platform. Because of strong linkage in the cohort, roughly five DR-DQ haplotypes were treated as single units for association and clustering. The study aimed to test whether signatures of past pathogen exposure could be identified by cataloging public T cell receptors. On average, around 200,000 unique TCR beta nucleotide sequences were sequenced per donor among 398 genotyped donors of the cohort, with 15% to 20% of those sequences being non-productive. The study at large found these results: Most CMV-associated TCR beta chains appeared to be HLA-restricted in a later analysis, and the HLA associations seemed to be driven largely by CMV exposure. In an earlier analysis of some 640 of the donors, most TCR beta V segments were observed in productive rearrangements about 87% or about 30% of the time, broadly matching IMGT annotations. In a later genetic analysis, fewer N-insertions in productive TCRs were reported among donors in an Asian-associated ancestry cluster than the roughly 710-donor mean. A group of highly shared sequence variants was considered likely to be a technical artifact of the sequencing pipeline. A later analysis associated 15,000 to 20,000 TCR beta sequences with specific HLA alleles at a false discovery rate of 0.05. Correlated functional status among segregating V segments might be attributable to linkage disequilibrium, but an unknown experimental factor could not be ruled out. In a later analysis, TCR association rates were found to vary across HLA loci, with the most associated TCRs seen for DRB1 alleles and the fewest for HLA-C alleles. For the cohort, immune exposure information was limited to CMV serostatus. When HLA alleles, especially DR and DQ, strongly co-occurred, attributing TCR associations to individual alleles was difficult. A later analysis found that HLA-associated TCR beta chains were more clonally expanded and had lower generation probabilities than equally common non-associated chains. Because counts were too low, 15 to 20 rarely observed V segments, including chromosome 9 orphons, were excluded from the earlier analysis of several hundred of the donors. In vitro tests confirmed that three of the cytomegalovirus-associated TCR beta chains recognize cytomegalovirus antigens. In this cohort, only TCR beta chains were sequenced, and detectable features were limited by the absence of alpha or paired-chain data. Most TCR sequences were observed very rarely across donors, whereas some public TCRs were present in many individuals. HLA typing was unavailable for some donors at each locus, so association tests used only the typed subset. A further reported finding was that TCR beta sequences accurately predicted the HLA-A and HLA-B alleles for most subjects in the first cohort. The study listed 150 to 200 TCR beta chains as associated with cytomegalovirus. In a later analysis, several top co-occurrence clusters were reported to appear linked to parvovirus B19, influenza, CMV and Epstein-Barr virus. The classifier was reported to diagnose cytomegalovirus status with high specificity and sensitivity in both the original and validation cohorts. Because the 87-base-pair reads could not distinguish some IMGT-functional V segments, including TRBV6-2 and TRBV6-3, those segments were excluded. The authors suggested that the approach could potentially be extended to other disease states and immunological phenotypes. Presence/absence analyses assumed roughly uniform sequencing depth across donors, an assumption that may not hold. A later genetic analysis associated a missense DCLRE1C variant with V-gene and J-gene trimming of TCR beta chains, and an independent cohort replicated the association.

Reading from cysteine to phenylalanine, the CDR3 counts 13 amino acids. Only CDR3 DNA is held: 39 bases, read in frame from base 1. The germline V gene gives CDR1 as SGHDT and CDR2 as YYEEEE. The library came from the immunoSEQ multiplex PCR assay. A mixture of 60 forward primers for TCR Vbeta segments and 13 reverse primers for TCR Jbeta segments was used in the multiplex PCR. A multiplex PCR assay on genomic DNA amplified the CDR3 region of rearranged TCR beta genes. On the Illumina HiSeq System, the amplified TCR beta libraries were sequenced as 87-base-pair reads. In the paper's pipeline: A later analysis counted 75 million to 100 million unique TCR beta chains across the 550 to 700 repertoires, and 9 million to 14 million of these chains were shared by at least two donors. Raw reads were error-corrected and collapsed into unique sequences by a nearest-neighbor algorithm in which closely related sequences were merged to remove PCR and sequencing errors. V, D and J gene segments were assigned by aligning CDR3 sequences to IMGT reference sequences. Each retained sequence needed at least a six-nucleotide match to both a V gene segment and a J gene segment. A rearrangement was called productive if the CDR3 had no stop codons and remained in frame with V and J, and every other rearrangement was called non-productive. CDR3 was defined by IMGT convention, running from the second conserved V-encoded cysteine to the conserved J-encoded phenylalanine. Sequences without an unambiguous match to a single V gene segment were excluded from the earlier analysis of 450 to 650 of the donors. In an earlier analysis of some 590 of the donors, a V segment was called functional when productive rearrangements were above 56.7%, and segregating when the standard deviation between donors exceeded 5%. A statistical classification framework was developed to diagnose cytomegalovirus status using the catalog of TCR beta chain sequences. In a later analysis, V and J genes were assigned by comparing TCR nucleotide sequences against IMGT/GENE-DB human TR gene sequences. The TCRdist pipeline was used in a later analysis to assign CDR3 sequences and most-parsimonious VDJ recombination scenarios. In a later analysis, each TCR beta chain was defined by its CDR3 amino acid sequence together with its V-gene family, and reads without a unique V-gene family were excluded. A later analysis removed several hundred highly shared, low-generation-probability nucleotide sequences to deal with suspected cross-contamination and a sequencing artifact. In a later analysis, a clonal expansion index for each public chain was calculated from normalized within-repertoire ranks of inferred template counts. In a later analysis, generation probabilities were computed with a VDJ recombination model fitted to out-of-frame rearrangements, and the resulting probabilities were checked against IGoR. In a later analysis, hypergeometric tests were used to score TCR-TCR, TCR-HLA and TCR-CMV co-occurrence, with a repertoire-size bias correction applied to TCR pairs. In a later analysis, false discovery rates were estimated by permuting HLA or CMV assignments 20 times. A later analysis grouped co-occurring TCRs with DBSCAN, adding TCRdist sequence similarity when clustering within HLA-allele-positive subsets. Repertoires with fewer than 30,000 or more than 120,000 public chains were left out of co-occurrence clustering, as were about 5 repertoires with anomalous nucleotide sharing. The source is immuneACCESS, and TCRdb retained only in-frame sequences with V and J called. Part of the clones is not carried over; for the studies checked, unresolved V genes explain less than half of this, and the remainder is unexplained. The V and J calls and the clone size are those of that table, but D and trimming were determined from the DNA. This sample has about 160,000 clones in its table, and approximately 79% of those were observed once. The top ten clones comprise about 4.5% of the sample.

The cohort comprised under 700 healthy bone marrow donors. All cohort members were sampled while nominally healthy, although unrecorded immune exposures were likely present. The donor was CMV seronegative and belonged to the group of 352 seronegative cohort members. Every donor gave a peripheral blood sample, and the peripheral blood mononuclear cells from that sample were used for TCR beta sequencing. Genomic DNA was extracted from the blood cell samples with the Qiagen DNeasy Blood Extraction Kit. Regarding this clone: It has no known antigen specificity. At one end, the junction sequence differs from germline, possibly due to a read error.

The sequencing input was PBMCs. The receptor was isolated from a middle-aged man in good health and CMV-seronegative. The chain couples TRBV5-6 to TRBJ2-3, with TRBD1 perhaps the D gene, on 6 matching bases. CDR3 sequence: CANSFAGADTQYF. The nucleotides read TGTGCCAACAGCTTCGCAGGGGCAGATACGCAGTATTTT.